Below, 22 T cell receptor beta chains from the same sample are listed, as sequenced in a study of cytomegalovirus exposure and HLA in healthy donors. Produced via immunoSEQ multiplex PCR; TCRdb's table is partial and in-frame only. The sample records about 120,000 clones, around 89% being singletons. Material: PBMCs. Source of these receptors: a woman aged 18-29 years in good health and CMV-seropositive.

The rearrangement joins TRBV5-1 to TRBJ2-1; D is uncertain. The V gene's germline CDR1 is SGHRS and CDR2 YFSETQ. V was shortened by 0 bases and J by 9 bases, with 7 bases between the two germline ends. This CDR3 is 12 amino acids long. The CDR3, as DNA: TGCGCCAGCAGCTTGGGTGCGGCTGAGCAGTTCTTC. Protein product: CASSLGAAEQFF.

The rearrangement links TRBV6-5 to TRBJ2-7; 9 positions agree with TRBD2. CDR1 is MNHEY and CDR2 is SVGAGI in the germline V gene. The CDR3 is 16 amino acids. The V and J ends lost 0 bases and 3 bases, in that order; junction bases with no gene match: 6. The DNA of the CDR3 is TGTGCCAGCAGTTACTCAGCTAGCGGGGTCCTCTACGAGCAGTACTTC. It yields the protein CASSYSASGVLYEQYF.

This rearrangement joins TRBV27 to TRBJ1-3; D is undetermined. Germline lookup yields CDR1 MNHEY and CDR2 SMNVEV (reference sequence). Trimming took off 3 bases at V and 0 bases at J, with 9 bases between the two ends. The CDR3 consists of 15 residues. For the CDR3, the DNA is TGTGCCAGCAGTTTGAACATTAACTCTGGAAACACCATATATTTT. This gives the protein CASSLNINSGNTIYF.

The V gene is TRBV4-2, the J gene TRBJ1-1; 9 bases are shared with TRBD1. The CDR3 totals 12 residues. The germline gives CDR1 LGHNA, CDR2 YNFKEQ. Trimming took 1 base from V and 12 from J; bases not matched to a gene: 3. For the CDR3, the DNA is TGTGCCAGCAGCCAAGGGACAGGGGAAACTTTCTTT. Protein: CASSQGTGETFF.

The CDR3 region is CASSFTTGGNNEQFF. In nucleotides, the CDR3 is TGTGCCAGCAGCTTTACGACAGGGGGCAATAATGAGCAGTTCTTC. V and J are TRBV11-2 and TRBJ2-1, with 10 bases matching TRBD1. V was clipped by 3 bases and J by 7 bases; unmatched bases: 6. From germline, CDR1 is SGHAT and CDR2 FQNNGV. This CDR3 has 15 residues.

This chain uses TRBV29-1 with TRBJ2-2; D is undetermined. Trimming stripped 3 bases from V and 7 bases from J, with 12 bases between. CDR3 size: 13 residues. Germline lookup yields CDR1 SQVTM and CDR2 ANQGSEA. For the CDR3, the DNA is TGCAGCGTTGACGGGTCTCGGGTCGGGGAGCTGTTTTTT. It encodes CSVDGSRVGELFF.

CDR3 in amino acids: CASSTAGTKTYEQYF. The CDR3 DNA follows: TGTGCCAGCTCCACGGCGGGTACTAAAACCTACGAGCAGTACTTC. This chain uses TRBV18 with TRBJ2-7; D possibly corresponds to TRBD2 (5 bases). Germline V gene lookup returns CDR1 KGHSH and CDR2 LQKENI. CDR3 length: 15 residues. Trimming pared 6 bases from V and 2 bases from J, leaving 17 bases between.

In nucleotides, the CDR3 is TGCAGCGTTGAAACCAGGAGGGGCGATACGCAGTATTTT. Its translation is CSVETRRGDTQYF. The genes are TRBV29-1 and TRBJ2-3, with D tentatively TRBD2 (6 bases). From germline, CDR1 is SQVTM and CDR2 ANQGSEA. CDR3 length: 13 residues. Deletions cut 2 bases from V and 6 bases from J, with 12 bases between.

This chain links TRBV7-2 with TRBJ1-5, with 10 bases that match TRBD1. J lost 7 bases, V lost 5 bases, and 8 bases had no gene match. The germline CDR1 and CDR2 sequences are SGHTA and FQGNSA. The CDR3 consists of 15 residues. The CDR3 nucleotides read TGTGCCAGCAGCGACCTGACAGGGGGCGCACAGCCCCAGCATTTT. This gives the protein CASSDLTGGAQPQHF.

V usage is TRBV2 and J usage is TRBJ1-4, with D maybe TRBD1 (6 bases). Germline V gene lookup returns CDR1 SNHLY and CDR2 FYNNEI. V lost 5 bases and J lost 5, with 18 bases in between. CDR3 length: 16 residues. CDR3 amino acids: CASSSGQSLLNEKLFF. CDR3 DNA sequence: TGTGCCAGCAGTTCCGGACAGAGCCTCCTCAATGAAAAACTGTTTTTT.

The chain uses TRBV2 and TRBJ2-1; TRBD1 might be the D (5 bases). The CDR3 has 15 residues. CDR1 SNHLY and CDR2 FYNNEI come from the germline V gene. Trimming left V 3 bases short and J 0 bases short, with 9 bases between. CDR3 protein: CASSDDRSSYNEQFF. CDR3 DNA: TGTGCCAGCAGTGATGACAGAAGCTCCTACAATGAGCAGTTCTTC. Using reference TRBV2 and TRBJ2-1 for the parts outside the CDR3, the full variable domain is EPEVTQTPSHQVTQMGQEVILRCVPISNHLYFYWYRQILGQKVEFLVSFYNNEISEKSEIFDDQFSVERPDGSNFTLKIRSTKLEDSAMYFCASSDDRSSYNEQFFGPGTRLTVL.

The genes are TRBV6-1 and TRBJ2-3, with D perhaps TRBD1 (5 bases). V was trimmed by 2 bases and J by 2 bases, leaving 14 bases between them. Germline assignment: CDR1 MNHNS and CDR2 SASEGT. The CDR3 loop spans 16 amino acids. The CDR3 reads CASSEWQGTYTDTQYF. The CDR3 DNA sequence: TGTGCCAGCAGTGAATGGCAGGGAACATACACAGATACGCAGTATTTT.

The genes are TRBV15 and TRBJ2-2, with a weak D call TRBD1 (6 bases). CDR3 size: 13 residues. Looked up from germline, CDR1 is LNHNV and CDR2 is YYDKDF (reference sequence). The V end was cut by 4 bases, the J end by 5 bases, with 8 bases between. The CDR3 loop reads CATSIQGTGELFF. The CDR3 bases are TGTGCCACCAGCATTCAGGGGACCGGGGAGCTGTTTTTT.

The chain recombines TRBV19 with TRBJ1-1; a weak D match, TRBD1 (5 bases). CDR3 length equals 11 residues. V was clipped by 5 bases and J by 4 bases, with 5 bases between them. Germline V lookup: CDR1 LNHDA, CDR2 SQIVND (reference sequence). This CDR3 reads CASSGATEAFF. The CDR3 DNA reads as TGTGCCAGTAGTGGGGCCACTGAAGCTTTCTTT. The full variable domain, completed using reference TRBV19 and TRBJ1-1, is DGGITQSPKYLFRKEGQNVTLSCEQNLNHDAMYWYRQDPGQGLRLIYYSQIVNDFQKGDIAEGYSVSREKKESFPLTVTSAQKNPTAFYLCASSGATEAFFGQGTRLTVV.

The chain is built from TRBV6-4 and TRBJ1-1, with D hard to call. CDR3 length: 12 amino acids. Deletions cut 6 bases from V and 1 base from J, with 6 bases between. Germline assignment: CDR1 MRHNA and CDR2 SNTAGT. CDR3 in DNA: TGTGCCAGCAGGGAGGGGAACACTGAAGCTTTCTTT. This codes for CASREGNTEAFF.

The V and J genes are TRBV9 and TRBJ2-2, with D maybe TRBD1 (5 bases). V was cut by 2 bases and J by 4 bases, with 9 bases left in between. The CDR3 sequence is 14 residues long. Germline V gives CDR1 SGDLS, CDR2 YYNGEE. Written as DNA, the CDR3 is TGTGCCAGCAGCGTCCAGGGTAGCACCGGGGAGCTGTTTTTT. Translating gives CASSVQGSTGELFF.

The V gene is TRBV5-6, the J gene TRBJ2-6; D unresolved. The CDR3 extends over 16 amino acids. The V gene's germline CDR1 is SGHDT and CDR2 YYEEEE. V was cut by 1 base and J by 0 bases, with 8 bases left in between. The CDR3 region is CASSLLSVSGANVLTF. CDR3 coding DNA: TGTGCCAGCAGCTTGCTGTCAGTCTCTGGGGCCAACGTCCTGACTTTC. Variable domain in full (rest from reference TRBV5-6 and TRBJ2-6): DAGVTQSPTHLIKTRGQQVTLRCSPKSGHDTVSWYQQALGQGPQFIFQYYEEEERQRGNFPDRFSGHQFPNYSSELNVNALLLGDSALYLCASSLLSVSGANVLTFGAGSRLTVL.

CDR3 loop: CASSDSPWEKLFF. CDR3 nucleotides: TGTGCCAGCAGCGACAGCCCTTGGGAAAAACTGTTTTTT. The rearrangement uses TRBV14 and TRBJ1-4; D is perhaps TRBD1 (5 bases). With 5 bases removed from V and 8 bases from J, the gap between germline ends came to 12 bases. This CDR3 region has 13 residues. The germline V gene has CDR1 SGHDN and CDR2 FVKESK.

This clone was seen just once. The V gene is TRBV4-1, the J gene TRBJ1-2, with TRBD1 identical over 8 bases. V lost 3 bases and J lost 3; bases outside the gene matches: 6. Germline V gene lookup returns CDR1 MGHRA and CDR2 YSYEKL. The CDR3 contains 15 residues. This CDR3 is CASSHLDRVDYGYTF. The CDR3 DNA reads as TGCGCCAGCAGCCACTTGGACAGGGTCGACTATGGCTACACCTTC.

The chain links TRBV11-2 to TRBJ2-2; D possibly corresponds to TRBD1 (5 bases). CDR1 is SGHAT, CDR2 FQNNGV, per germline. The CDR3 length is 14 residues. The V and J ends lost 1 base and 3 bases respectively, with 6 bases between them. CDR3: CASSLVQDTGELFF. The DNA for the CDR3 is TGTGCCAGCAGCTTAGTACAGGACACCGGGGAGCTGTTTTTT. The variable domain in full, completed from reference TRBV11-2 and TRBJ2-2, reads EAGVAQSPRYKIIEKRQSVAFWCNPISGHATLYWYQQILGQGPKLLIQFQNNGVVDDSQLPKDRFSAERLKGVDSTLKIQPAKLEDSAVYLCASSLVQDTGELFFGEGSRLTVL.

This chain links TRBV7-3 with TRBJ1-2; D perhaps matches TRBD1 (5 bases). The germline gives CDR1 SGHTA, CDR2 FQGTGA. The V and J ends lost 1 base and 2 bases respectively, with 14 bases between them. This CDR3 is 16 amino acids long. CDR3: CASSLNPRDSNYGYTF. DNA of the CDR3: TGTGCCAGCAGCTTAAACCCCAGGGATTCCAACTATGGCTACACCTTC.

This clone has a handful of counts. V and J are TRBV7-9 and TRBJ1-2; unclear D gene. Germline V CDR1 and CDR2: SEHNR, FQNEAQ (reference sequence). This CDR3 has 13 amino acids. Trimming cost V 1 base and J 8 bases, with 11 bases left between them. This CDR3 reads CASSLVREDGYTF. The DNA for the CDR3 is TGTGCCAGCAGCTTAGTAAGGGAGGACGGCTACACCTTC.